This T cell receptor beta chain stems from a study of beta chain features in type 1 diabetes. Study results and caveats: Cells carrying high TCR expression could end up over-represented when cDNA is sequenced.

This clone was detected only a few times. Its target is not known. Via CD45RO/CCR7/CD25/CD127/CD95/CD27, cells of the CD4+ naive, central memory, regulatory and stem cell-like memory subsets were sorted. Sequenced material consisted of expressed TCRB transcripts (all of the isolated RNA was reverse transcribed). TCRdb's copy holds only in-frame clones and misses some; the assay was immunoSEQ multiplex PCR. Of about 220,000 clones in the sample, approximately 11% were seen once. The source material was central memory CD4+ T cells from blood. This sequence originates from a man between 18 and 35 years old in good health.

Here the CDR3 reads CSVAASSETQYF. CDR3 bases: TGCAGCGTTGCGGCATCGAGCGAGACCCAGTACTTC. V is TRBV29-1 and J is TRBJ2-5; D call uncertain. CDR1 is SQVTM and CDR2 is ANQGSEA in the germline V gene. The CDR3 consists of 12 residues. Trimming left V 4 bases short and J 5 bases short, with 11 bases between.